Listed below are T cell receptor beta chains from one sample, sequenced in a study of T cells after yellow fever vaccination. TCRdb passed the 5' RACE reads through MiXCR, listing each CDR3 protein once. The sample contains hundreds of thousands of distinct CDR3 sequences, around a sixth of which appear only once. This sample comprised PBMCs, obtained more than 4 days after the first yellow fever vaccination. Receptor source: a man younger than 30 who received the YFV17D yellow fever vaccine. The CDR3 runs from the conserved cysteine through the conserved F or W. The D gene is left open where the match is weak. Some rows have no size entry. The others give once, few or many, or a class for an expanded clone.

CDR3 protein: CASTSLGGWTEAFF; CDR3 DNA: TGTGCCAGTACCTCCCTAGGGGGCTGGACTGAAGCTTTCTTT; J gene: TRBJ1-1; D gene: TRBD1; V gene: TRBV19; clone size: few
CDR3 protein: CASSQTPGETQYF; CDR3 DNA: TGCGCCAGCAGCCAAACTCCAGGGGAGACCCAGTACTTC; J gene: TRBJ2-5; D gene: .; V gene: TRBV4-3; clone size: few
CDR3 protein: CAISETRDSTDTQYF; CDR3 DNA: TGTGCCATCAGTGAGACCCGGGACAGCACAGATACGCAGTATTTT; J gene: TRBJ2-3; D gene: .; V gene: TRBV10-3; clone size: few
CDR3 protein: CASGLDPANYGYTF; CDR3 DNA: TGTGCTAGTGGTTTAGACCCAGCTAACTATGGCTACACCTTC; J gene: TRBJ1-2; D gene: .; V gene: TRBV12-5; clone size: few
CDR3 protein: CASSETGTDYQPQHF; CDR3 DNA: TGTGCCAGTAGTGAAACCGGGACCGATTATCAGCCCCAGCATTTT; J gene: TRBJ1-5; D gene: .; V gene: TRBV19; clone size: .
CDR3 protein: CATSRDPYAQETQYF; CDR3 DNA: TGTGCCACCAGCAGAGATCCCTACGCACAAGAGACCCAGTACTTC; J gene: TRBJ2-5; D gene: .; V gene: TRBV15; clone size: .
CDR3 protein: CASSVRWQAGTLGTEAFF; CDR3 DNA: TGTGCCAGCAGTGTCCGGTGGCAGGCAGGGACATTAGGCACTGAAGCTTTCTTT; J gene: TRBJ1-1; D gene: .; V gene: TRBV6-1; clone size: .
CDR3 protein: CASSFRPDSSYNEQFF; CDR3 DNA: TGTGCCAGCAGCTTCCGACCGGACTCCTCCTACAATGAGCAGTTCTTC; J gene: TRBJ2-1; D gene: .; V gene: TRBV11-2; clone size: many
CDR3 protein: CASSFSPGTGDGYTF; CDR3 DNA: TGTGCCAGCAGTTTCTCTCCCGGGACAGGGGATGGCTACACCTTC; J gene: TRBJ1-2; D gene: TRBD1; V gene: TRBV6-2/TRBV6-3; clone size: .
CDR3 protein: CASSYELAGGTNEQFF; CDR3 DNA: TGTGCCAGCAGTTATGAGCTAGCGGGGGGGACCAATGAGCAGTTCTTC; J gene: TRBJ2-1; D gene: TRBD2; V gene: TRBV6-2/TRBV6-3; clone size: .
CDR3 protein: CASADNRGRNTEAFF; CDR3 DNA: TGCGCCAGCGCCGACAACAGGGGCCGGAACACTGAAGCTTTCTTT; J gene: TRBJ1-1; D gene: TRBD1; V gene: TRBV4-1; clone size: .
CDR3 protein: CASSLFGGWEADTEAFF; CDR3 DNA: TGTGCCAGCAGTTTATTTGGGGGCTGGGAGGCGGACACTGAAGCTTTCTTT; J gene: TRBJ1-1; D gene: .; V gene: TRBV27; clone size: .
CDR3 protein: CASSLDGRVTEAFF; CDR3 DNA: TGTGCCAGCAGCTTAGATGGCAGGGTCACTGAAGCTTTCTTT; J gene: TRBJ1-1; D gene: .; V gene: TRBV7-2; clone size: .
CDR3 protein: CASSQEREVRRFF; CDR3 DNA: TGCGCCAGCAGCCAAGAAAGGGAAGTACGTCGGTTCTTC; J gene: TRBJ2-1; D gene: .; V gene: TRBV4-3; clone size: .
CDR3 protein: CASSGESPGQAQTDTQYF; CDR3 DNA: TGTGCCAGCAGCGGAGAAAGCCCGGGACAGGCTCAAACCGATACGCAGTATTTT; J gene: TRBJ2-3; D gene: TRBD1; V gene: TRBV11-2; clone size: few
CDR3 protein: CASSAGGWDYPYNEQFF; CDR3 DNA: TGTGCCAGCAGCGCCGGGGGGTGGGACTACCCATACAATGAGCAGTTCTTC; J gene: TRBJ2-1; D gene: TRBD2; V gene: TRBV7-9; clone size: .
CDR3 protein: CASSLSGGPPETQYF; CDR3 DNA: TGCGCCAGCAGCTTGAGCGGGGGCCCCCCAGAGACCCAGTACTTC; J gene: TRBJ2-5; D gene: TRBD2; V gene: TRBV5-1; clone size: few
CDR3 protein: CASSSSTHWSEKLFF; CDR3 DNA: TGTGCCAGCAGCTCGTCAACTCATTGGAGTGAAAAACTGTTTTTT; J gene: TRBJ1-4; D gene: .; V gene: TRBV7-9; clone size: .
CDR3 protein: CASSEAGTDYEQYF; CDR3 DNA: TGTGCCAGCAGTGAAGCCGGGACAGACTACGAGCAGTACTTC; J gene: TRBJ2-7; D gene: TRBD1; V gene: TRBV6-1; clone size: few
CDR3 protein: CASSLGGMTGNYGYTF; CDR3 DNA: TGCGCCAGCAGCTTGGGGGGGATGACAGGGAACTATGGCTACACCTTC; J gene: TRBJ1-2; D gene: TRBD1; V gene: TRBV5-1; clone size: few
CDR3 protein: CASRAGTENTGELFF; CDR3 DNA: TGTGCCAGTAGAGCCGGGACGGAGAACACCGGGGAGCTGTTTTTT; J gene: TRBJ2-2; D gene: .; V gene: TRBV19; clone size: .
CDR3 protein: CASSYRLAGGIDTQYF; CDR3 DNA: TGTGCCAGCAGCTACCGACTAGCGGGGGGGATAGATACGCAGTATTTT; J gene: TRBJ2-3; D gene: TRBD2; V gene: TRBV5-4; clone size: .
CDR3 protein: CASSKQGFNSEQYF; CDR3 DNA: TGTGCCAGCAGCAAACAGGGGTTCAACAGCGAGCAGTACTTC; J gene: TRBJ2-7; D gene: TRBD1; V gene: TRBV7-2; clone size: .
CDR3 protein: CASIADLNTGELFF; CDR3 DNA: TGTGCCAGCATCGCAGACTTAAACACCGGGGAGCTGTTTTTT; J gene: TRBJ2-2; D gene: .; V gene: TRBV6-1; clone size: few
CDR3 protein: CASSLTGEVGNTQYF; CDR3 DNA: TGTGCCAGCAGCTTAACCGGGGAGGTAGGGAATACGCAGTATTTT; J gene: TRBJ2-3; D gene: .; V gene: TRBV7-3; clone size: .
CDR3 protein: CAISDYRRDGGSGTGELFF; CDR3 DNA: TGTGCCATCAGTGATTACCGACGCGACGGGGGGTCGGGCACCGGGGAGCTGTTTTTT; J gene: TRBJ2-2; D gene: TRBD2; V gene: TRBV10-3; clone size: few
CDR3 protein: CASSQEGQGYTF; CDR3 DNA: TGCGCCAGCAGCCAAGAAGGGCAAGGCTACACCTTC; J gene: TRBJ1-2; D gene: .; V gene: TRBV4-1; clone size: .
CDR3 protein: CASSLVPLPSPLHF; CDR3 DNA: TGCGCCAGCAGCTTGGTTCCCCTTCCTTCACCCCTCCACTTT; J gene: TRBJ1-6; D gene: .; V gene: TRBV5-1; clone size: few
CDR3 protein: CASSPYLGTNQPQHF; CDR3 DNA: TGTGCCAGCAGCCCTTACCTGGGGACCAATCAGCCCCAGCATTTT; J gene: TRBJ1-5; D gene: .; V gene: TRBV7-2; clone size: .